This TCR beta chain was found in a study of shared clonotypes between healthy human individuals. About the research overall: A donor's plate count was three for CD4 naive and three for CD4 memory; CD8 naive had two and CD8 memory one. Broader study findings: A reduction in generation probabilities was seen for non-shared clonotypes relative to those shared by all four donors. Naive CD4 clonotype sharing across four donors was about 5.3%.

Germline-derived CDR1 and CDR2 are MNHEY and SMNVEV (reference sequence). CDR3 length: 16 amino acids. Several immunoSEQ 96-well plates shared each subset's DNA, each plate a replicate. Clones were sequenced by immunoSEQ multiplex PCR, and TCRdb holds only the in-frame ones, with some missing. Of fewer than 1.8 million clones detected, 98% appear once; the ten largest clones hold 0.36%. Points on this clone: Its cognate antigen is unknown. The junction and the germline gene differ at one end; a read error may be behind it.

The rearrangement joins TRBV27 to TRBJ1-2, with TRBD1 as a possible D gene (5 bases). Sequenced sample: naive CD4+ T cells sorted from blood. Subset in this sample: CD45RA+ positively selected. This TCR was sampled from a man aged 25-45 years in good health. The CDR3 region is CASSPLWVLAGDGHTF. CDR3 nucleotide sequence: TGTGCCAGCAGTCCCCTTTGGGTCCTGGCGGGGGATGGCCACACCTTC.